This paragraph reports one T cell receptor (beta chain). This sample was included in a study of blood T cell repertoires in COVID-19. This CDR3 spans 14 amino acids. The germline V gene has CDR1 MNHEY and CDR2 SVGAGI. V was trimmed by 6 bases and J by 2 bases, leaving 10 bases between them. Authors' processing steps: Amplification of reference gene primers provided the estimated nucleated cell counts. The repertoire was sequenced with immunoSEQ multiplex PCR; TCRdb's copy has only in-frame clones and lacks some. The V and J calls and clone size come from that table; D and trimming were worked out from the DNA. The table shows roughly 150,000 clones, with more than 70% occurring only once.

The chain uses TRBV6-5 and TRBJ1-4, with D possibly TRBD1 on 5 matching bases. The specimen sequenced was peripheral blood. This clonotype originated in a man aged 50 or older who had recovered from COVID-19. In DNA form, the CDR3 reads TGTGCCAGCAGGGCAGGGATGACTAATGAAAAACTGTTTTTT. Amino acid sequence: CASRAGMTNEKLFF.